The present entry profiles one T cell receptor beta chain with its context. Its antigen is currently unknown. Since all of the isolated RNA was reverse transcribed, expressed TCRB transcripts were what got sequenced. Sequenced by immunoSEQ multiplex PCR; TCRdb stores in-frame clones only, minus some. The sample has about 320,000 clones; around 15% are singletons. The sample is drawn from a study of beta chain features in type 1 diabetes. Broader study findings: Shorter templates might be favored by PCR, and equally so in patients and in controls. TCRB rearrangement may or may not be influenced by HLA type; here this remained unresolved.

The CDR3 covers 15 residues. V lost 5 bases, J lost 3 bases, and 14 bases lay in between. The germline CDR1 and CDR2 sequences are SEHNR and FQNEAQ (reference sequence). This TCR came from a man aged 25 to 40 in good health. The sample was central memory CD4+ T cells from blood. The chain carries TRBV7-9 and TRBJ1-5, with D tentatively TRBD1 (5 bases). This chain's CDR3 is CASSQGTGLNQPQHF. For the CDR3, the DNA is TGTGCCAGCAGCCAAGGGACGGGGCTCAATCAGCCCCAGCATTTT.